This T cell receptor beta chain came from a study of blood T cell repertoires in COVID-19. About the study: Acute-phase and convalescent COVID-19 samples originated in the United States, Italy and Spain. Sample material is recorded as cDNA or gDNA derived from T cells, B-cell-depleted T cells, or PBMCs.

V lost 10 bases, J lost 4 bases, and 20 bases lay in between. The CDR3 loop spans 15 amino acids. Germline V gives CDR1 ENHRY, CDR2 SYGVKD. Repertoires were generated with immunoSEQ multiplex PCR, while TCRdb's copy carries only in-frame clones and drops some. The sample gives approximately 280,000 clones, more than 75% of which show up once; approximately 2.5% is in the top ten. Recovered participants had two consecutive negative NP/OP PCR tests, healthcare professional clearance, or symptom resolution. This clonotype originated in a young woman who had recovered from COVID-19. This chain connects TRBV10-3 to TRBJ1-5, with a possible D match to TRBD1 (6 bases). Sequencing input: PBMCs or T cells enriched from blood (not recorded which). The CDR3, as DNA: TGTGCCACGGGGGGCAGGGCGGATCTGAATCAGCCCCAGCATTTT. This gives the protein CATGGRADLNQPQHF.